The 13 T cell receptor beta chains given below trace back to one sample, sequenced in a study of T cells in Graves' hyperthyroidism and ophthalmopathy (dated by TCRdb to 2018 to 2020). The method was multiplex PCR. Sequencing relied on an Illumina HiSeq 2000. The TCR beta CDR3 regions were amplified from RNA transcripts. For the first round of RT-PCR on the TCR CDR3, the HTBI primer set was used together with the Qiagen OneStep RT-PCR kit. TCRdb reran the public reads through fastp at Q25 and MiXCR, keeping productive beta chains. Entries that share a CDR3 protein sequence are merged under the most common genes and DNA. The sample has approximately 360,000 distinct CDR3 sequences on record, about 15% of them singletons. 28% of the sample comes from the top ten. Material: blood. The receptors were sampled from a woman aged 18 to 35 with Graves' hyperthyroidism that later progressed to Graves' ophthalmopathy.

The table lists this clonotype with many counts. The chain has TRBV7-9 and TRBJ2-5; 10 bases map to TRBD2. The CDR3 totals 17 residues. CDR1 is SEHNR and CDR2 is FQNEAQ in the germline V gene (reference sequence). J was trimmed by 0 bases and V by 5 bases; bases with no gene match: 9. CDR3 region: CASSPLTSGMYQETQYF. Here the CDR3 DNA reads TGTGCCAGCAGCCCCCTCACTAGCGGGATGTACCAAGAGACCCAGTACTTC.

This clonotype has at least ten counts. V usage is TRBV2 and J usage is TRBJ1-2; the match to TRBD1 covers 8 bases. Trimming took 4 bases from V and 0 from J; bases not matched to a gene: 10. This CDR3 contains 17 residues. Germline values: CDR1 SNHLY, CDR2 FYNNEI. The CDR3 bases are TGTGCCAGCAGTGTTTTAATCGACAGGGGCCCTAACTATGGCTACACCTTC. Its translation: CASSVLIDRGPNYGYTF.

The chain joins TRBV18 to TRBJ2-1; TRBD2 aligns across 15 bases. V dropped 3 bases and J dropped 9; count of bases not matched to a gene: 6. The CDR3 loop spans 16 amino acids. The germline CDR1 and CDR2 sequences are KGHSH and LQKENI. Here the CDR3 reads CASSPSGLAGGGEQFF. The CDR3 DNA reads TGTGCCAGCTCACCGTCCGGACTAGCGGGGGGGGGTGAGCAGTTCTTC. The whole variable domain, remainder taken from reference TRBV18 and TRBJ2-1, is NAGVMQNPRHLVRRRGQEARLRCSPMKGHSHVYWYRQLPEEGLKFMVYLQKENIIDESGMPKERFSAEFPKEGPSILRIQQVVRGDSAAYFCASSPSGLAGGGEQFFGPGTRLTVL.

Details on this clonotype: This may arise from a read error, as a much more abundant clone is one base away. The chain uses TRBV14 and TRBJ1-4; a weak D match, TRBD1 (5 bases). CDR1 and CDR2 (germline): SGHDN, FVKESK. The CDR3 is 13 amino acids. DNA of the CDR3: TGTGCCAGCTCGGGACTCAATAATGAAAAACTGGTTTTT. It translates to CASSGLNNEKLVF.

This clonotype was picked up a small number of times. CDR3 sequence: CASSSTGPLEQYF. CDR3 DNA: TGTGCCAGTAGTTCAACAGGGCCTCTGGAGCAGTACTTC. The chain uses TRBV19 and TRBJ2-7; possibly TRBD1 for D (6 bases). V was trimmed by 5 bases and J by 7 bases, leaving 15 bases between them. The CDR3 spans 13 residues. Germline CDR1 LNHDA, CDR2 SQIVND (reference sequence).

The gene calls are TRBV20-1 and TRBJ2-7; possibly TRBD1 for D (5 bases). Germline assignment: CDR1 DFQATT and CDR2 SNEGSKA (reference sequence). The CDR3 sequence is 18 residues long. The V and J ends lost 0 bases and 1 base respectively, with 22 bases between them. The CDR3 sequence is CSARDHRRVGIGSYEQYF. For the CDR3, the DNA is TGCAGTGCTAGAGATCACCGCAGGGTCGGTATAGGTTCCTACGAGCAGTACTTC.

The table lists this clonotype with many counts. The DNA for the CDR3 is TGTGCCAGCAGCTTAACCGGGACTAGCTACAATGAGCAGTTCTTC. Protein: CASSLTGTSYNEQFF. V usage is TRBV7-9 and J usage is TRBJ2-1; TRBD2 agrees at 8 bases. After removal of 2 bases from V and 3 bases from J, the junction contained 3 bases not matched to a gene. The germline gives CDR1 SEHNR, CDR2 FQNEAQ (reference sequence). This CDR3 region has 15 residues.

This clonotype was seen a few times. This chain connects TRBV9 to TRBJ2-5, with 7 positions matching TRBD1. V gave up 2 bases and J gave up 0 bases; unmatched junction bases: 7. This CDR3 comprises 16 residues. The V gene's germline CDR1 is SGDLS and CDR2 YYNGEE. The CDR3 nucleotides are TGTGCCAGCAGCGTGGAGACAGGGTCGTACCAAGAGACCCAGTACTTC. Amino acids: CASSVETGSYQETQYF.

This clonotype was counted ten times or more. The CDR3 here is CASSSPYIGYSNQPQHF. The DNA of the CDR3 is TGTGCCAGCAGTTCCCCTTATATAGGGTATAGCAATCAGCCCCAGCATTTT. V gene TRBV28 combines with J gene TRBJ1-5; no clear D. The CDR3 extends over 17 amino acids. Germline CDR1 MDHEN, CDR2 SYDVKM. V shed 4 bases and J shed 0 bases, with 16 bases lying between them. The whole variable domain, remainder taken from reference TRBV28 and TRBJ1-5, is DVKVTQSSRYLVKRTGEKVFLECVQDMDHENMFWYRQDPGLGLRLIYFSYDVKMKEKGDIPEGYSVSREKKERFSLILESASTNQTSMYLCASSSPYIGYSNQPQHFGDGTRLSIL.

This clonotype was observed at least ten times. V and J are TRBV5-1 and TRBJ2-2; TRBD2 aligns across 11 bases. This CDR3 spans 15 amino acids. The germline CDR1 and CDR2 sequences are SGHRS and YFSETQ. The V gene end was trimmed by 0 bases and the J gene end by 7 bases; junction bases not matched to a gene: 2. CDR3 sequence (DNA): TGCGCCAGCAGCTTGGAGCTAGCGGGAGGCGGGGAGCTGTTTTTT. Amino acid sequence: CASSLELAGGGELFF.

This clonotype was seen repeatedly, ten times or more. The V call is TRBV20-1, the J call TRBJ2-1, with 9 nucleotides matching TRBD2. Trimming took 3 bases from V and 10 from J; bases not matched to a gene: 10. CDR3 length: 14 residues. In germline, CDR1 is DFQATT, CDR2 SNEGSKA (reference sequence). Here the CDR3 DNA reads TGCAGTGCTAGCCCACTGACTAGCGGAGCGGAGCAGTTCTTC. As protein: CSASPLTSGAEQFF.

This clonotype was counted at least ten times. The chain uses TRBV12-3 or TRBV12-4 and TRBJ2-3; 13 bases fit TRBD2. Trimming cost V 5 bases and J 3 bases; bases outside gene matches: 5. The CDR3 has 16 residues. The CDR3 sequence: CASSETSGRKTDTQYF. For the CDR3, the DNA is TGTGCCAGCAGTGAGACTAGCGGGAGGAAGACAGATACGCAGTATTTT.

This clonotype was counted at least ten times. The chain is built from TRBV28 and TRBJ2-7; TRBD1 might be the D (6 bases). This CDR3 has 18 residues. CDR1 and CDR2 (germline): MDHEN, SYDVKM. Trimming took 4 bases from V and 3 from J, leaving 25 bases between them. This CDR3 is CASSCLDRPREESYEQYF. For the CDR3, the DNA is TGTGCCAGCAGTTGCCTAGACAGGCCCCGGGAAGAGAGCTACGAGCAGTACTTC.